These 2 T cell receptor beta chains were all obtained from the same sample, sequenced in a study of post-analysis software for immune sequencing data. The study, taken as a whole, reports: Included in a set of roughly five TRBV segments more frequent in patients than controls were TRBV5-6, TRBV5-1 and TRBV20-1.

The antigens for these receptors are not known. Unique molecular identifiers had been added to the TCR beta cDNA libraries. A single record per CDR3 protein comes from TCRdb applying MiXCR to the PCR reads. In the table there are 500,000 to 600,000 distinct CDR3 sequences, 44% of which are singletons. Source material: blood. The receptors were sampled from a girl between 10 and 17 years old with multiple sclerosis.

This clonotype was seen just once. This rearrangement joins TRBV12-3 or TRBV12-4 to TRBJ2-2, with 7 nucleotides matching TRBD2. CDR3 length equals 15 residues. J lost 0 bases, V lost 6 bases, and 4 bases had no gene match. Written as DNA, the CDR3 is TGTGCCAGCAGACGTCTAGCGGCGAACACCGGGGAGCTGTTTTTT. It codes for CASRRLAANTGELFF.

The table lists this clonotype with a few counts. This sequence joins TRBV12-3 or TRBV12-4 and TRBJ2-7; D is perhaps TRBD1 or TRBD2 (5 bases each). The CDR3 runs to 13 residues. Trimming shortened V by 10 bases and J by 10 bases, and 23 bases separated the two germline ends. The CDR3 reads CATSTGAGGTQYF. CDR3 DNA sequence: TGTGCCACCTCTACCGGGGCAGGTGGAACCCAGTACTTC.